This T cell receptor (beta chain) was documented in a study of cytomegalovirus exposure and HLA in healthy donors. Study-wide findings and caveats: In a later analysis, an Asian-associated ancestry cluster reportedly showed fewer N-insertions than the roughly 650-donor mean. Most of the CMV-associated TCR beta chains (in a later analysis) appeared to be HLA-restricted. TRBV6-2, TRBV6-3 and some other V segments were excluded as indistinguishable.

CDR1 and CDR2 (germline): SGHRS, YFSETQ. The length of the CDR3 is 17 residues. V gave up 1 base and J gave up 3 bases, with 19 bases separating them. Worth noting for this clone: Its antigen remains unknown.

Amplification used 60 Vbeta primers and 13 Jbeta primers. Original handling: Unique TCR beta chains numbered roughly 80 million in a later analysis, with some 9.9 million shared. Method: immunoSEQ multiplex PCR; TCRdb's copy keeps in-frame clones and lacks some. V, J and clone size are taken as reported in that table, and D and trimming were inferred from the DNA itself. This table has about 220,000 clones, roughly 80% appearing once. Source material: PBMCs. The V gene is TRBV5-1, the J gene TRBJ1-1, with no clear D. This TCR derives from a man aged 35 to 55 in good health and CMV-seropositive. CDR3 protein: CASSLNPLGFGDTEAFF. Here the CDR3 DNA reads TGCGCCAGCAGCTTGAACCCCCTCGGCTTCGGAGACACTGAAGCTTTCTTT. The full variable domain, rest sourced from reference TRBV5-1 and TRBJ1-1, is KAGVTQTPRYLIKTRGQQVTLSCSPISGHRSVSWYQQTPGQGLQFLFEYFSETQRNKGNFPGRFSGRQFSNSRSEMNVSTLELGDSALYLCASSLNPLGFGDTEAFFGQGTRLTVV.